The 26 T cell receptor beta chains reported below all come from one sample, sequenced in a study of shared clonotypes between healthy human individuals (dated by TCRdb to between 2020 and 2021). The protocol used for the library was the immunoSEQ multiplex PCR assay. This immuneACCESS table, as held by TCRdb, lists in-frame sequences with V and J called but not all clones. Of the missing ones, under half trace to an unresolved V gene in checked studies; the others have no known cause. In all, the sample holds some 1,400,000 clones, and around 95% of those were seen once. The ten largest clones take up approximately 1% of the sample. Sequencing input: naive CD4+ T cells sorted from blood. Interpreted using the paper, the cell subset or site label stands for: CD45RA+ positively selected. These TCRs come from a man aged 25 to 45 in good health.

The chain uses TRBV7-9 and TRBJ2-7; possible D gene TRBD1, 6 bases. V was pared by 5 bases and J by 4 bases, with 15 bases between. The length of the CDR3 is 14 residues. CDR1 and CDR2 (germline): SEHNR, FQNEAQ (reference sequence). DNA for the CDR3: TGTGCCAGCAGCCCCTTGACAGGTGGTTACGAGCAGTACTTC. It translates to CASSPLTGGYEQYF.

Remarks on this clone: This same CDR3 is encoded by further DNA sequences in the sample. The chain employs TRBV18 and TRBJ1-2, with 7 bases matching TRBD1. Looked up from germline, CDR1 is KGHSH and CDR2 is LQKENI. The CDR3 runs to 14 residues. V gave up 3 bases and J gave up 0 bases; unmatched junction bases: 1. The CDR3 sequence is CASSPGTANYGYTF. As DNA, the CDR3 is TGTGCCAGCTCACCGGGGACAGCTAACTATGGCTACACCTTC.

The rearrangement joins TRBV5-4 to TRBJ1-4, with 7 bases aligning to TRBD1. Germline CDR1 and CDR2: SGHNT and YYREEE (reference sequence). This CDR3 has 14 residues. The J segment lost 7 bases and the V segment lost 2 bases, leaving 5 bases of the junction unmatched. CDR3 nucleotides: TGTGCCAGCAGCTTAGGGGGCGAGGGTGAAAAACTGTTTTTT. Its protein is CASSLGGEGEKLFF.

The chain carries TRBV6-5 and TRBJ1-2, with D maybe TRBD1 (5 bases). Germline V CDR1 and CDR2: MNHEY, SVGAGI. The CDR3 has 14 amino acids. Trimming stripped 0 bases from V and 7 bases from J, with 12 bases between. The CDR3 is CASSYSGPRSGYTF. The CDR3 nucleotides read TGTGCCAGCAGTTACTCGGGACCTAGGAGTGGCTACACCTTC.

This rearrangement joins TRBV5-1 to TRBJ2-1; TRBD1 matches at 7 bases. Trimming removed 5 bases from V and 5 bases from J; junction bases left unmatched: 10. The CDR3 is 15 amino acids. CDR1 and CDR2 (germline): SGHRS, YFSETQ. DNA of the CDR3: TGCGCCAGCAGAAGGCGTGGGACAGCTAACAATGAGCAGTTCTTC. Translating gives CASRRRGTANNEQFF.

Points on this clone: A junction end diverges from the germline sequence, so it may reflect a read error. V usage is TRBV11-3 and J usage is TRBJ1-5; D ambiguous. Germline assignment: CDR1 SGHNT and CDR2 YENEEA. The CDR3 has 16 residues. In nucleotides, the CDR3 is TGTGCCAGCAACTTAGAATCGTTTTGCCGCAATCAGCCCCAGCATTTT. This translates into CASNLESFCRNQPQHF.

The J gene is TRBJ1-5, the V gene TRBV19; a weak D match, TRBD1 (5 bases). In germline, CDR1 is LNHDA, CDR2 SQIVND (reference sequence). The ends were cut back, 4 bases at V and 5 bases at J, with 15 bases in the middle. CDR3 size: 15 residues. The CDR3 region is CASSTSRVADQPQHF. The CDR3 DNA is TGTGCCAGTAGTACGAGCAGGGTGGCAGATCAGCCCCAGCATTTT. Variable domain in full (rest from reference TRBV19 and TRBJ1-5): DGGITQSPKYLFRKEGQNVTLSCEQNLNHDAMYWYRQDPGQGLRLIYYSQIVNDFQKGDIAEGYSVSREKKESFPLTVTSAQKNPTAFYLCASSTSRVADQPQHFGDGTRLSIL.

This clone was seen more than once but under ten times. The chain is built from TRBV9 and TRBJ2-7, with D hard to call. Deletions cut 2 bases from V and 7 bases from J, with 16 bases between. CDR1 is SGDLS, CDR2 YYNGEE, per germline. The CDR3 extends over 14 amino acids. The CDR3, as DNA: TGTGCCAGCAGCGTTCATCTTAGACCGGAGGAGCAGTACTTC. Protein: CASSVHLRPEEQYF.

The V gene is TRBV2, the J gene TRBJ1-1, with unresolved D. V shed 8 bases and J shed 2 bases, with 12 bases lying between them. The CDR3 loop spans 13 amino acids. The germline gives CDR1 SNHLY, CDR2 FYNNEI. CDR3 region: CASESEVNTEAFF. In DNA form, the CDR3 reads TGTGCCAGCGAGAGTGAAGTTAACACTGAAGCTTTCTTT.

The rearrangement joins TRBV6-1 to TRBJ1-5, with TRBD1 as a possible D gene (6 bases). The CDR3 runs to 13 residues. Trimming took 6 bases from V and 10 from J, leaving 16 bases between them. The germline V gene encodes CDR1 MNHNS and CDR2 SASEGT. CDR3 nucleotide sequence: TGTGCCAGCAGCCTAGGACAGTCCCAACCCCAGCATTTT. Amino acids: CASSLGQSQPQHF.

The CDR3 nucleotides read TGTGCCAGCTCACATGGACAGGGACCTAACTATGGCTACACCTTC. This codes for CASSHGQGPNYGYTF. This chain links TRBV18 with TRBJ1-2; 8 nucleotides line up with TRBD1. This CDR3 has 15 amino acids. From germline, CDR1 is KGHSH and CDR2 LQKENI. The junction had 4 bases not matched to a gene; V was cut back by 4 bases and J by 0 bases.

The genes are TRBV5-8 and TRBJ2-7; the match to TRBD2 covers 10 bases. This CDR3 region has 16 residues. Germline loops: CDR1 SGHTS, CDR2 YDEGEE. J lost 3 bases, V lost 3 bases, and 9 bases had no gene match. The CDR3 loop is CASSSPPGTSDYEQYF. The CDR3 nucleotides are TGTGCCAGCAGCTCTCCGCCCGGGACTAGCGACTACGAGCAGTACTTC.

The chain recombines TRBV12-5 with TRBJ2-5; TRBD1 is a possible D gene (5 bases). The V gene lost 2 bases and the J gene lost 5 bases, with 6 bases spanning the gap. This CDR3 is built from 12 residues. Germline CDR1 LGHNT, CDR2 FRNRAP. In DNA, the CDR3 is TGTGCTAGTGGTTTGAACAGGGAGACCCAGTACTTC. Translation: CASGLNRETQYF.

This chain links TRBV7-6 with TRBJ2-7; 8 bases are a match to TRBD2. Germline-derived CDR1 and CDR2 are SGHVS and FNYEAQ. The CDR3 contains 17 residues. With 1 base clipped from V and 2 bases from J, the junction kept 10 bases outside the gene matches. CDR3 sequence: CASSLGAGLAVTYEQYF. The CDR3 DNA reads TGTGCCAGCAGCTTAGGTGCAGGACTAGCAGTCACCTACGAGCAGTACTTC.

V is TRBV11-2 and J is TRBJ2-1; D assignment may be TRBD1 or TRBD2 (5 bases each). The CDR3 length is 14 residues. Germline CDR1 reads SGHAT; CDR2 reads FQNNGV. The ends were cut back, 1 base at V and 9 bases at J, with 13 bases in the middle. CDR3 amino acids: CASSLAAIGGEQFF. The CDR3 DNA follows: TGTGCCAGCAGCTTAGCGGCCATTGGGGGTGAGCAGTTCTTC.

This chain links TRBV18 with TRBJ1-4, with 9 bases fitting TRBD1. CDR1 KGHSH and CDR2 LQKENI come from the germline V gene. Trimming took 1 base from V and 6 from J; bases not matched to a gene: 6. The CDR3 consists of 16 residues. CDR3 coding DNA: TGTGCCAGCTCACCACTGCCACAGGGGGCGCATGAAAAACTGTTTTTT. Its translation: CASSPLPQGAHEKLFF. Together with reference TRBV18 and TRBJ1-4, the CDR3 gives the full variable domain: NAGVMQNPRHLVRRRGQEARLRCSPMKGHSHVYWYRQLPEEGLKFMVYLQKENIIDESGMPKERFSAEFPKEGPSILRIQQVVRGDSAAYFCASSPLPQGAHEKLFFGSGTQLSVL.

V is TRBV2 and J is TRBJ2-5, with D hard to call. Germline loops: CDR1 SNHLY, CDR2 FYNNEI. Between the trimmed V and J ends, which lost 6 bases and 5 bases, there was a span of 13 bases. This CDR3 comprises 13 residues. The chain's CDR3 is CASSIQLLETQYF. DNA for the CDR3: TGTGCCAGCAGCATCCAACTCCTGGAGACCCAGTACTTC.

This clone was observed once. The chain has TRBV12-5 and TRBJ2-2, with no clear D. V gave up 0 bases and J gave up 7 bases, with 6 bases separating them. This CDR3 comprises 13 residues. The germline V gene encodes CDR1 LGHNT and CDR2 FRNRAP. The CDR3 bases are TGTGCTAGTGGTTTGGTGGCCGGCGGGGAGCTGTTTTTT. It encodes CASGLVAGGELFF.

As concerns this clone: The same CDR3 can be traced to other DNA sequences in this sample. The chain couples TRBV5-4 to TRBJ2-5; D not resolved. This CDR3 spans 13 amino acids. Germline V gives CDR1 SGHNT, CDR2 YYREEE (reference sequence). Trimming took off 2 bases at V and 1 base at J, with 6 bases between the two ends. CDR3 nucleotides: TGTGCCAGCAGCTTTGCTGTCCAAGAGACCCAGTACTTC. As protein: CASSFAVQETQYF.

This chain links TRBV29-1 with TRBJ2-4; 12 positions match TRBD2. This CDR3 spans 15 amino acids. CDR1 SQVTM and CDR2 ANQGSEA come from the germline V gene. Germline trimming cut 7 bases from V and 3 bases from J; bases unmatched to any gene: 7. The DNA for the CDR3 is TGCAGCGCCCTACCTAGCGGGAGGGGCAAAAACATTCAGTACTTC. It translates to CSALPSGRGKNIQYF.

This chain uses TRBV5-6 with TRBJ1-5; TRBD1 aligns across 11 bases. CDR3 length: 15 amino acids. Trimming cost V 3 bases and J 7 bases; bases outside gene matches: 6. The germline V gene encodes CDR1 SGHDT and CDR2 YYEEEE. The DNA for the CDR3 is TGTGCCAGCAGCTCTCGGACAGGGGGCTTGCAGCCCCAGCATTTT. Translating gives CASSSRTGGLQPQHF.

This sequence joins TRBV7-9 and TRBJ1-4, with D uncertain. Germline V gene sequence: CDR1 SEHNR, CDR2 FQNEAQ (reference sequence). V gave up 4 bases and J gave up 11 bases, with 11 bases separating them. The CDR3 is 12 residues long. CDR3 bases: TGTGCCAGCAGCTCCTTAATGGGGAAACTGTTTTTT. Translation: CASSSLMGKLFF.

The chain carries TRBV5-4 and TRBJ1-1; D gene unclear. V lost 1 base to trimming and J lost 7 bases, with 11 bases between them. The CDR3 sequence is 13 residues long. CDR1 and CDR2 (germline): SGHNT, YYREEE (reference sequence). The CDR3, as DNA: TGTGCCAGCAGCTTGAGAATCGGGCTTGAAGCTTTCTTT. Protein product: CASSLRIGLEAFF.

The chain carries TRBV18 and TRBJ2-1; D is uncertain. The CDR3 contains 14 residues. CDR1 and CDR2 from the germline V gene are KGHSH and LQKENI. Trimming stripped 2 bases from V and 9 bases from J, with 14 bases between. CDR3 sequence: CASSPNPWVSEQFF. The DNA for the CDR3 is TGTGCCAGCTCACCAAACCCCTGGGTGAGTGAGCAGTTCTTC.

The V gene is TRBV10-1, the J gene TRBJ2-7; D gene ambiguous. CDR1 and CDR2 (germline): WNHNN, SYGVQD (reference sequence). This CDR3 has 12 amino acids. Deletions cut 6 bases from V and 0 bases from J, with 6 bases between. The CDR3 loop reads CASSQSSYEQYF. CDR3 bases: TGCGCCAGCAGCCAGAGCTCCTACGAGCAGTACTTC.

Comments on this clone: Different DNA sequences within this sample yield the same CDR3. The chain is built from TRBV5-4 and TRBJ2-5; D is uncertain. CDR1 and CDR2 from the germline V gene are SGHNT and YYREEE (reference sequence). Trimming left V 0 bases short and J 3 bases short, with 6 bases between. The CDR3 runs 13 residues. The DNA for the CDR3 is TGTGCCAGCAGCTTGGTCGCCGAAGAGACCCAGTACTTC. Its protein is CASSLVAEETQYF.